The 32 T cell receptor beta chains below come from one sample, sequenced in a study of identical twins. TCRdb fed the 5' RACE reads into MiXCR, producing one record per CDR3 protein. The table shows approximately 630,000 distinct CDR3 sequences, with around 7.5% occurring only once. The same sample was also studied in work on yellow fever vaccine responses in identical twins.

The specimen sequenced was PBMCs. The receptors derive from a woman under 30 in good health.

This clonotype turned up a few times. The chain links TRBV6-2 or TRBV6-3 to TRBJ1-1; D is uncertain. This CDR3 is 11 amino acids long. Germline V gene lookup returns CDR1 MNHEY and CDR2 SVGEGT. V gave up 2 bases and J gave up 8 bases, with 6 bases separating them. The CDR3 DNA sequence: TGTGCCAGCAGTTACGAGTGGGAAGCTTTCTTT. This sequence encodes CASSYEWEAFF.

This clonotype came up a few times. This chain links TRBV4-1 with TRBJ1-6; D not resolved. V was trimmed by 3 bases and J by 0 bases, leaving 12 bases between them. CDR1 and CDR2 (germline): MGHRA, YSYEKL. This CDR3 is built from 17 residues. The CDR3 loop is CASSHPFTSSYNSPLHF. The CDR3 nucleotides are TGCGCCAGCAGCCACCCCTTCACGAGCTCCTATAATTCACCCCTCCACTTT.

The gene calls are TRBV27 and TRBJ2-1, with D possibly TRBD1 on 6 matching bases. V was clipped by 3 bases and J by 0 bases, with 15 bases between them. The CDR3 extends over 17 amino acids. Germline V CDR1 and CDR2: MNHEY, SMNVEV (reference sequence). CDR3 loop: CASSFQGPAISYNEQFF. In nucleotides, the CDR3 is TGTGCCAGCAGTTTCCAGGGGCCCGCGATCTCCTACAATGAGCAGTTCTTC.

This clonotype came up many times. The CDR3 region is CASNRENTEAFF. In DNA, the CDR3 is TGTGCCAGCAATCGGGAGAACACTGAAGCTTTCTTT. V usage is TRBV12-3 or TRBV12-4 and J usage is TRBJ1-1; no clear D. The CDR3 totals 12 residues. Trimming pared 7 bases from V and 1 base from J, leaving 7 bases between.

In its sample, this clonotype was seen a few times. The rearrangement joins TRBV29-1 to TRBJ2-1, with 8 bases fitting TRBD2. Trimming removed 5 bases from V and 8 bases from J; junction bases left unmatched: 11. Looked up from germline, CDR1 is SQVTM and CDR2 is ANQGSEA. The CDR3 spans 14 residues. The CDR3 is CSVTRGSGNHEQFF. In nucleotides, the CDR3 is TGCAGCGTTACCCGGGGTAGCGGGAATCATGAGCAGTTCTTC.

The CDR3 reads CASSEAGQGALTEAFF. DNA for the CDR3: TGTGCCAGCAGCGAAGCGGGACAGGGGGCTCTCACTGAAGCTTTCTTT. The rearrangement joins TRBV7-6 to TRBJ1-1; TRBD1 matches 12 bases. The CDR3 extends over 16 amino acids. CDR1 SGHVS and CDR2 FNYEAQ come from the germline V gene. With V trimmed by 5 bases and J by 4 bases, 8 bases remained unmatched.

The V and J genes are TRBV7-9 and TRBJ2-7; 7 nucleotides match TRBD1. V lost 5 bases to trimming and J lost 5 bases; unmatched junction nucleotides: 9. This CDR3 region has 14 residues. CDR1 SEHNR and CDR2 FQNEAQ come from the germline V gene (reference sequence). Here the CDR3 reads CASSIDRVLDEQYF. Here the CDR3 DNA reads TGTGCCAGCAGCATCGACAGGGTGCTGGACGAGCAGTACTTC.

This clonotype showed up just a few times. The V call is TRBV5-1, the J call TRBJ2-1; 14 positions match TRBD2. The CDR3 is 16 amino acids. Looked up from germline, CDR1 is SGHRS and CDR2 is YFSETQ. V lost 0 bases to trimming and J lost 8 bases; unmatched junction nucleotides: 4. This chain's CDR3 is CASSLVGTSGRYEQFF. As DNA, the CDR3 is TGCGCCAGCAGCTTGGTCGGGACTAGCGGGAGATATGAGCAGTTCTTC. The entire variable domain, with the rest obtained from reference TRBV5-1 and TRBJ2-1, is as follows: KAGVTQTPRYLIKTRGQQVTLSCSPISGHRSVSWYQQTPGQGLQFLFEYFSETQRNKGNFPGRFSGRQFSNSRSEMNVSTLELGDSALYLCASSLVGTSGRYEQFFGPGTRLTVL.

This clonotype has just a few counts. This sequence joins TRBV27 and TRBJ2-1, with 11 nucleotides matching TRBD2. The junction had 5 bases not matched to a gene; V was cut back by 3 bases and J by 7 bases. CDR3 size: 15 residues. Germline CDR1 is MNHEY and CDR2 is SMNVEV (reference sequence). CDR3 sequence: CASSLISGRDNEQFF. CDR3 nucleotide sequence: TGTGCCAGCAGTTTGATTAGCGGGAGGGATAATGAGCAGTTCTTC.

On this clonotype itself: The final CDR3 position lacks the conserved phenylalanine or tryptophan, pointing to a likely read error. This chain uses TRBV12-3 or TRBV12-4 with TRBJ2-7, with D perhaps TRBD1 (5 bases). The CDR3 is 12 amino acids. Trimming stripped 5 bases from V and 3 bases from J, with 8 bases between. The chain's CDR3 is CASSLGDYEQYL. CDR3 bases: TGTGCCAGCAGTCTAGGGGACTACGAGCAGTACCTC.

This clonotype was recorded a few times. V usage is TRBV3-1 and J usage is TRBJ2-2, with 9 nucleotides matching TRBD1. The V segment lost 4 bases and the J segment 0 bases; nucleotides outside the gene matches: 9. This CDR3 is 18 amino acids long. Germline CDR1 is LGHDT and CDR2 is YNNKEL (reference sequence). CDR3 loop: CASSPTRDRATNTGELFF. Here the CDR3 DNA reads TGTGCCAGCAGCCCTACCCGGGACAGGGCTACGAACACCGGGGAGCTGTTTTTT.

This chain connects TRBV6-1 to TRBJ2-3; 8 nucleotides align to TRBD2. The ends lost 6 bases at V and 2 bases at J; junction bases unmatched: 7. The CDR3 is 15 residues long. CDR1 and CDR2 (germline): MNHNS, SASEGT. CDR3 amino acids: CASRVSGVPTDTQYF. DNA of the CDR3: TGTGCCAGCAGGGTTAGCGGGGTACCCACAGATACGCAGTATTTT.

V gene TRBV29-1 combines with J gene TRBJ2-5; a weak D match, TRBD2 (5 bases). Germline V lookup: CDR1 SQVTM, CDR2 ANQGSEA. V was pared by 1 base and J by 0 bases, with 12 bases between. This CDR3 region has 15 residues. The CDR3 sequence is CSVEGKGGYQETQYF. The CDR3, as DNA: TGCAGCGTTGAAGGGAAAGGAGGATACCAAGAGACCCAGTACTTC.

This clonotype has just a few counts. This chain links TRBV27 with TRBJ2-1; no clear D. Deletions cut 3 bases from V and 9 bases from J, with 9 bases between. This CDR3 spans 12 amino acids. Germline V gene sequence: CDR1 MNHEY, CDR2 SMNVEV (reference sequence). CDR3 sequence: CASSFRPGEQFF. The CDR3 nucleotides are TGTGCCAGCAGTTTTAGGCCGGGTGAGCAGTTCTTC.

Many counts were recorded for this clonotype. The V call is TRBV4-2, the J call TRBJ2-1, with 9 positions matching TRBD2. Trimming removed 4 bases from V and 2 bases from J; junction bases left unmatched: 3. Germline V gives CDR1 LGHNA, CDR2 YNFKEQ. The length of the CDR3 is 15 residues. DNA of the CDR3: TGTGCCAGCAGCCCAGGCGGGAGGGCCTACAATGAGCAGTTCTTC. Protein: CASSPGGRAYNEQFF.

This clonotype was recorded many times. The chain has TRBV28 and TRBJ1-3; D might be TRBD1 (5 bases). Germline loops: CDR1 MDHEN, CDR2 SYDVKM. V was trimmed by 0 bases and J by 2 bases, leaving 11 bases between them. CDR3 length: 16 amino acids. CDR3 loop: CASSLWAGVTGNTIYF. The CDR3 DNA is TGTGCCAGCAGTTTATGGGCGGGGGTCACTGGAAACACCATATATTTT.

This chain uses TRBV5-1 with TRBJ1-2, with 9 bases lining up with TRBD1. V lost 2 bases, J lost 5 bases, and 10 bases stayed unmatched. The CDR3 contains 16 residues. CDR1 and CDR2 (germline): SGHRS, YFSETQ. The CDR3 nucleotides are TGCGCCAGCAGCTTAACGACAGGGGGATTTGGGTATGGCTACACCTTC. It translates to CASSLTTGGFGYGYTF.

This clonotype was counted at least ten times. The gene calls are TRBV25-1 and TRBJ2-3, with TRBD2 matching over 7 bases. Germline CDR1 reads MGHDK; CDR2 reads SYGVNS. This CDR3 is built from 19 residues. V lost 3 bases to trimming and J lost 0 bases; unmatched junction nucleotides: 15. The CDR3 is CASSDVEAGASPSTDTQYF. CDR3 coding DNA: TGTGCCAGCAGTGATGTGGAGGCGGGAGCGAGCCCAAGCACAGATACGCAGTATTTT.

This clonotype was found many times. The chain employs TRBV7-8 and TRBJ1-5; no reliable D call. The CDR3 is made up of 15 amino acids. The V gene lost 5 bases and the J gene lost 7 bases, with 18 bases spanning the gap. The germline CDR1 and CDR2 sequences are SGHVS and FQNEAQ. CDR3 DNA: TGTGCCAGCAGCCCACTGAGCTACGCTCGGCAGCCCCAGCATTTT. The encoded protein is CASSPLSYARQPQHF.

This clonotype was picked up a small number of times. A junction end diverges from the germline sequence, so it may reflect a read error. The rearrangement uses TRBV10-3 and TRBJ2-1, with TRBD2 matching over 16 bases. The CDR3 loop spans 15 amino acids. Looked up from germline, CDR1 is ENHRY and CDR2 is SYGVKD. The CDR3: CAISELGTSGRAQIF. CDR3 in DNA: TGTGCCATCAGTGAGCTTGGGACTAGCGGGAGGGCCCAGATCTTC.

The chain employs TRBV2 and TRBJ1-6; maybe TRBD1 (6 bases). The ends were cut back, 2 bases at V and 0 bases at J, with 14 bases in the middle. The CDR3 extends over 18 amino acids. Germline-derived CDR1 and CDR2 are SNHLY and FYNNEI. CDR3 region: CASSESRGHSSYNSPLHF. Written as DNA, the CDR3 is TGTGCCAGCAGTGAATCCAGGGGCCATAGCTCCTATAATTCACCCCTCCACTTT.

This clonotype was seen at least ten times. J is TRBJ2-1 and V is TRBV28; 10 nucleotides align to TRBD2. J was trimmed by 9 bases and V by 6 bases; bases with no gene match: 14. The CDR3 contains 16 residues. Germline-derived CDR1 and CDR2 are MDHEN and SYDVKM. CDR3 residues: CASSRSGRARNGEQFF. The CDR3 nucleotides read TGTGCCAGCAGCAGAAGCGGGAGGGCCAGGAACGGTGAGCAGTTCTTC. The whole variable domain, filled in from reference TRBV28 and TRBJ2-1, reads DVKVTQSSRYLVKRTGEKVFLECVQDMDHENMFWYRQDPGLGLRLIYFSYDVKMKEKGDIPEGYSVSREKKERFSLILESASTNQTSMYLCASSRSGRARNGEQFFGPGTRLTVL.

The V and J genes are TRBV29-1 and TRBJ2-5; the match to TRBD2 covers 10 bases. Germline V lookup: CDR1 SQVTM, CDR2 ANQGSEA. V lost 7 bases and J lost 0; bases outside the gene matches: 5. This CDR3 has 14 amino acids. The CDR3 DNA reads as TGCAGCGGTGGACTAGCGGACGACCAAGAGACCCAGTACTTC. It is translated as CSGGLADDQETQYF.

This sequence joins TRBV9 and TRBJ2-3; 10 nucleotides line up with TRBD2. Germline trimming cut 4 bases from V and 4 bases from J; bases unmatched to any gene: 9. Per the germline V gene, CDR1 is SGDLS and CDR2 is YYNGEE. The CDR3 loop spans 16 amino acids. DNA of the CDR3: TGTGCCAGCAGCCCTATGGGGAGCGGGGGGGCAGATACGCAGTATTTT. Amino acid sequence: CASSPMGSGGADTQYF.

This chain links TRBV6-5 with TRBJ2-7; TRBD2 is a possible D gene (6 bases). V lost 2 bases to trimming and J lost 4 bases, with 12 bases between them. Per the germline V gene, CDR1 is MNHEY and CDR2 is SVGAGI. The CDR3 extends over 14 amino acids. The CDR3: CASSYGGGAYEQYF. The DNA of the CDR3 is TGTGCCAGCAGTTACGGTGGAGGGGCTTACGAGCAGTACTTC.

This clonotype was observed a few times. V and J are TRBV7-2 and TRBJ2-1; TRBD1 or TRBD2 may be the D gene (7 bases each). Trimming took 5 bases from V and 6 from J, leaving 20 bases between them. Germline assignment: CDR1 SGHTA and CDR2 FQGNSA. This CDR3 comprises 16 residues. The CDR3 loop is CASSGRGGGIGNEQFF. CDR3 DNA sequence: TGTGCCAGCAGCGGCAGGGGGGGCGGGATTGGCAATGAGCAGTTCTTC.

This clonotype was counted many times. The chain is built from TRBV12-3 or TRBV12-4 and TRBJ2-3, with a possible D match to TRBD1 (6 bases). The CDR3 loop spans 15 amino acids. V shed 6 bases and J shed 2 bases, with 15 bases lying between them. Here the CDR3 reads CASSPVGGLTDTQYF. CDR3 DNA: TGTGCCAGCAGCCCCGTAGGGGGTCTCACAGATACGCAGTATTTT.

Ten or more counts support this clonotype. The DNA of the CDR3 is TGTGCCAGTAGTACTGGACTAGCGGGAGAGACCCAGTACTTC. Amino acid sequence: CASSTGLAGETQYF. V is TRBV19 and J is TRBJ2-5; 11 positions match TRBD2. Germline values: CDR1 LNHDA, CDR2 SQIVND (reference sequence). Germline trimming cut 4 bases from V and 4 bases from J; bases unmatched to any gene: 2. The CDR3 spans 14 residues.

Many counts were recorded for this clonotype. The chain has TRBV12-3 or TRBV12-4 and TRBJ2-5; 9 nucleotides agree with TRBD2. The CDR3 contains 12 residues. The trim removed 8 bases at V and 3 bases at J, leaving 1 base unmatched. The CDR3 loop is CASGTSKETQYF. The CDR3 DNA reads TGTGCCAGCGGGACTAGCAAAGAGACCCAGTACTTC.

In this sample, this clonotype turned up a few times. The chain combines TRBV10-3 with TRBJ2-5; 8 bases align to TRBD1. Germline lookup yields CDR1 ENHRY and CDR2 SYGVKD. The J segment lost 4 bases and the V segment lost 10 bases, leaving 5 bases of the junction unmatched. This CDR3 contains 12 residues. In DNA, the CDR3 is TGTGCCACCACAGGGGGATCAGAGACCCAGTACTTC. Translated: CATTGGSETQYF.

This clonotype was counted many times. This chain joins TRBV6-5 and TRBJ1-4; D not resolved. Deletions cut 2 bases from V and 0 bases from J, with 13 bases between. The germline gives CDR1 MNHEY, CDR2 SVGAGI. The CDR3 is 17 amino acids. In DNA form, the CDR3 reads TGTGCCAGCAGTTACGATTCGCTCACCGCAACTAATGAAAAACTGTTTTTT. The encoded protein is CASSYDSLTATNEKLFF.

This rearrangement joins TRBV20-1 to TRBJ2-2; D is perhaps TRBD2 (6 bases). V was cut by 6 bases and J by 4 bases, with 12 bases left in between. Germline CDR1 is DFQATT and CDR2 is SNEGSKA (reference sequence). The CDR3 length is 13 residues. CDR3 nucleotides: TGCAGTGCCCCCTTGGGAGGCACCGGGGAGCTGTTTTTT. This codes for CSAPLGGTGELFF.